This T cell receptor (beta chain) came from a study of CD8+CD57+ T cells in acquired aplastic anemia. It was genomic DNA that served as the template for profiling TCR beta VDJ and CDR3. TCRdb used MiXCR to reprocess the reads, holding one entry per CDR3 protein. This table has roughly 180,000 distinct CDR3 sequences, nearly 50% appearing once. By flow cytometry, patients selected for sequencing had shown an expansion of CD8+CD57+ cells. V was cut by 4 bases and J by 6 bases, with 22 bases left in between. Germline lookup yields CDR1 SQVTM and CDR2 ANQGSEA. This CDR3 comprises 15 residues. Sequenced: sorted CD4+, CD8+, or CD8+CD57+ T cells (not recorded which) from PBMCs. J is TRBJ2-7 and V is TRBV29-1; D assignment may be TRBD1 or TRBD2 (6 bases each). The sequence came from a human donor with aplastic anemia. The CDR3 coding sequence is TGCAGCGTTGCGGGGGCACAGGGTGGGGCTAGCGAGCAGTACTTC. Encoded protein: CSVAGAQGGASEQYF.